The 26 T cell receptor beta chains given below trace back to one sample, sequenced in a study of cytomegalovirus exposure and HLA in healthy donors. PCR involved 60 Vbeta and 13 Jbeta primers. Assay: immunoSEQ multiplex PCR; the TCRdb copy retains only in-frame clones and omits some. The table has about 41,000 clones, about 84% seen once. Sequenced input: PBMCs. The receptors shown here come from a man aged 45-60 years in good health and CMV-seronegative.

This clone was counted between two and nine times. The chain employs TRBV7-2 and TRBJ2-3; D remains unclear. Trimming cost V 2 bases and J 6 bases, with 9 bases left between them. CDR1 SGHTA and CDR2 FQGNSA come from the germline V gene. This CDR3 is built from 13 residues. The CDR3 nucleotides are TGTGCCAGCAGCTTACCCGCCCAGGATACGCAGTATTTT. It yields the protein CASSLPAQDTQYF.

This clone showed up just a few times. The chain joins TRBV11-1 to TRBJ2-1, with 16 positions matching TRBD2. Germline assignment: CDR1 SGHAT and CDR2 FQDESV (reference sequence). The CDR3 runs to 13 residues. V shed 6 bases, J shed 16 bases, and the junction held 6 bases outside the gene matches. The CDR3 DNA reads TGTGCCAGCAGGCTGGGACTAGCGGGAGGGCCTTTCTTC. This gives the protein CASRLGLAGGPFF.

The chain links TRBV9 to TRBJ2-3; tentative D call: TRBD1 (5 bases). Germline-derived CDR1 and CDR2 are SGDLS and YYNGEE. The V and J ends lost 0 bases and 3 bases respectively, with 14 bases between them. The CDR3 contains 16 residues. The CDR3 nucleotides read TGTGCCAGCAGCGTAGGCCCCGGACAACGAACAGATACGCAGTATTTT. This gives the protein CASSVGPGQRTDTQYF.

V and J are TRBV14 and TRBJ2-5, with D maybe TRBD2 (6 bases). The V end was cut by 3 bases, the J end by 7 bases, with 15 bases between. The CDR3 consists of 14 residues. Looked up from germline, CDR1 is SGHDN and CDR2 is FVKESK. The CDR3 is CASSHRAEGGTQYF. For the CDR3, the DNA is TGTGCCAGCAGCCACCGGGCGGAGGGCGGGACCCAGTACTTC. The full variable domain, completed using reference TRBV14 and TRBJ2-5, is EAGVTQFPSHSVIEKGQTVTLRCDPISGHDNLYWYRRVMGKEIKFLLHFVKESKQDESGMPNNRFLAERTGGTYSTLKVQPAELEDSGVYFCASSHRAEGGTQYFGPGTRLLVL.

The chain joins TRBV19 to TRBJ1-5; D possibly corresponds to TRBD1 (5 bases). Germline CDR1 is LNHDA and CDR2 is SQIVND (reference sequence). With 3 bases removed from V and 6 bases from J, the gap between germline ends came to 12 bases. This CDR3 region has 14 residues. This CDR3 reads CASSITREVQPQHF. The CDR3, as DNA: TGTGCCAGTAGTATCACCAGGGAAGTTCAGCCCCAGCATTTT.

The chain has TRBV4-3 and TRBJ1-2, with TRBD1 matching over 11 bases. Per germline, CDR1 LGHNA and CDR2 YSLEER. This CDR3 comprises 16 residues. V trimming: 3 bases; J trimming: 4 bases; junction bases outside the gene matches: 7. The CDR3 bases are TGCGCCAGCAGCCAGGGAGGACAGGGGGCTTTCTATGGCTACACCTTC. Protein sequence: CASSQGGQGAFYGYTF.

DNA for the CDR3: TGTGCCAGCAGCTTAGGACTAGCAGATACGCAGTATTTT. This encodes CASSLGLADTQYF. The V and J genes are TRBV7-9 and TRBJ2-3, with D tentatively TRBD2 (6 bases). CDR1 and CDR2 from the germline V gene are SEHNR and FQNEAQ (reference sequence). Deletions cut 1 base from V and 4 bases from J, with 6 bases between. The CDR3 runs 13 residues.

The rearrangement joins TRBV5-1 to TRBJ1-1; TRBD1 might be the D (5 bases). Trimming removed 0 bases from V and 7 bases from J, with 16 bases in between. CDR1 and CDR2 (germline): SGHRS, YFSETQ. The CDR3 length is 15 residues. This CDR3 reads CASSLVPGLENEAFF. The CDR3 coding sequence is TGCGCCAGCAGCTTGGTCCCAGGGCTTGAAAATGAAGCTTTCTTT. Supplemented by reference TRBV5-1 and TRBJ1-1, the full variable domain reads KAGVTQTPRYLIKTRGQQVTLSCSPISGHRSVSWYQQTPGQGLQFLFEYFSETQRNKGNFPGRFSGRQFSNSRSEMNVSTLELGDSALYLCASSLVPGLENEAFFGQGTRLTVV.

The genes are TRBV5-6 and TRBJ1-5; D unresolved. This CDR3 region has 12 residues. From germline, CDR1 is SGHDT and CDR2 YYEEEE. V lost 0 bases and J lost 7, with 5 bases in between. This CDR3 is CASSLGHQPQHF. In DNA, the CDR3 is TGTGCCAGCAGCTTGGGACACCAGCCCCAGCATTTT. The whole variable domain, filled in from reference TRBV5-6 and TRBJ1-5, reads DAGVTQSPTHLIKTRGQQVTLRCSPKSGHDTVSWYQQALGQGPQFIFQYYEEEERQRGNFPDRFSGHQFPNYSSELNVNALLLGDSALYLCASSLGHQPQHFGDGTRLSIL.

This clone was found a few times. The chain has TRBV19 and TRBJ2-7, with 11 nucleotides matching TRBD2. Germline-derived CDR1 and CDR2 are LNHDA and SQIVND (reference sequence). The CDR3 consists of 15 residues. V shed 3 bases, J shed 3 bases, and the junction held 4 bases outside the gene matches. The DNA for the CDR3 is TGTGCCAGTAGTATCGGGACTAGCGGATTCTACGAGCAGTACTTC. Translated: CASSIGTSGFYEQYF.

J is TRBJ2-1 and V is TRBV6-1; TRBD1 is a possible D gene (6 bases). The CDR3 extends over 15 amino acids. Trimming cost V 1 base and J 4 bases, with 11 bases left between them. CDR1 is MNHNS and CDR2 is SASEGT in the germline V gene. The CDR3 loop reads CASSEGRGSYNEQFF. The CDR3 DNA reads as TGTGCCAGCAGTGAAGGAAGGGGGTCGTACAATGAGCAGTTCTTC.

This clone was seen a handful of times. In DNA, the CDR3 is TGTGCCAGCAGCCGAAGGCGGGTACTAGCGGGAACCTACAATGAGCAGTTCTTC. Protein product: CASSRRRVLAGTYNEQFF. The chain links TRBV7-2 to TRBJ2-1; 10 nucleotides line up with TRBD2. The CDR3 sequence is 18 residues long. Germline V gene lookup returns CDR1 SGHTA and CDR2 FQGNSA. The ends lost 5 bases at V and 2 bases at J; junction bases unmatched: 12.

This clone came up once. This chain's CDR3 is CASNRQGQYEQYF. The CDR3 DNA reads TGTGCCAGCAACAGACAGGGGCAGTACGAGCAGTACTTC. The V gene is TRBV9, the J gene TRBJ2-7; TRBD1 agrees at 8 bases. CDR1 is SGDLS and CDR2 is YYNGEE in the germline V gene. V was pared by 6 bases and J by 4 bases, with 6 bases of the junction left unmatched. CDR3 length: 13 amino acids.

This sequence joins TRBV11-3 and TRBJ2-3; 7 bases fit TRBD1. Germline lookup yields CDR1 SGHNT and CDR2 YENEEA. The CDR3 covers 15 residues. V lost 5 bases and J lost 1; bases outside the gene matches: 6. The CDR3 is CASSRQGYRTDTQYF. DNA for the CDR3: TGTGCCAGCAGCCGACAGGGATATCGCACAGATACGCAGTATTTT.

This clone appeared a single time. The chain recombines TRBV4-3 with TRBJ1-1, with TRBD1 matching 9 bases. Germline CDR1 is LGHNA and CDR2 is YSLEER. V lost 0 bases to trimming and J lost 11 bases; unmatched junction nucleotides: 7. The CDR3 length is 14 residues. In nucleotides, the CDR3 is TGCGCCAGCAGCCAAGATGGGGACAGGGCATCGGCTTTCTTT. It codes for CASSQDGDRASAFF.

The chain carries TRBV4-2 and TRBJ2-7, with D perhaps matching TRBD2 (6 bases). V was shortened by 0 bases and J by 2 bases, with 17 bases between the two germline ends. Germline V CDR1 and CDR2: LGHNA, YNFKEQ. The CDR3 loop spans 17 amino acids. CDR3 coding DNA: TGTGCCAGCAGCCAAGAGGGCGGGGCTAGCAGCACCTACGAGCAGTACTTC. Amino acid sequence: CASSQEGGASSTYEQYF.

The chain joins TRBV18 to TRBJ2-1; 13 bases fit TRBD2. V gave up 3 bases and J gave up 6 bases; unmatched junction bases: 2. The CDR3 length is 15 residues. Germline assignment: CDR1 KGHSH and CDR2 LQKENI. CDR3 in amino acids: CASSPGLAGSNEQFF. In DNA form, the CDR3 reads TGTGCCAGCTCACCGGGACTAGCGGGATCCAATGAGCAGTTCTTC.

For the CDR3, the DNA is TGTGCCAGCAACGGTGGGACAGCTTATGCCGGGGAGCTGTTTTTT. Translated, it gives CASNGGTAYAGELFF. V gene TRBV28 combines with J gene TRBJ2-2; 7 nucleotides match TRBD1. Germline V CDR1 and CDR2: MDHEN, SYDVKM. CDR3 length: 15 amino acids. Trimming took 7 bases from V and 6 from J; bases not matched to a gene: 11.

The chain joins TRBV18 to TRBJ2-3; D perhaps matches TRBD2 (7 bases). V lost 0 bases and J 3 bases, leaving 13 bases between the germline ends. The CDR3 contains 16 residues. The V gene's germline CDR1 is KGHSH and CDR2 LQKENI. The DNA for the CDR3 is TGTGCCAGCTCACCACCGAACGGGGGGCGAACAGATACGCAGTATTTT. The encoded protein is CASSPPNGGRTDTQYF.

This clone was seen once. In nucleotides, the CDR3 is TGTGCCAGCTCACCCCCCGGGGGAGCGGTCACAGATACGCAGTATTTT. Protein: CASSPPGGAVTDTQYF. This sequence joins TRBV18 and TRBJ2-3, with D maybe TRBD2 (6 bases). The germline V gene encodes CDR1 KGHSH and CDR2 LQKENI. With 3 bases removed from V and 2 bases from J, the gap between germline ends came to 15 bases. This CDR3 is 16 amino acids long. The whole variable domain, remainder taken from reference TRBV18 and TRBJ2-3, is NAGVMQNPRHLVRRRGQEARLRCSPMKGHSHVYWYRQLPEEGLKFMVYLQKENIIDESGMPKERFSAEFPKEGPSILRIQQVVRGDSAAYFCASSPPGGAVTDTQYFGPGTRLTVL.

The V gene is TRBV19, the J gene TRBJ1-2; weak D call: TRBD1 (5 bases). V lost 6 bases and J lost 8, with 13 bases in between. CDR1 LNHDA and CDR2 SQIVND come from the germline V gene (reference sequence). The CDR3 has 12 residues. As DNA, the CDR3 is TGTGCCAGTAGCCCCGACAGCGCCGGCTACACCTTC. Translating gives CASSPDSAGYTF. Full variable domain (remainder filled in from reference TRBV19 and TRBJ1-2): DGGITQSPKYLFRKEGQNVTLSCEQNLNHDAMYWYRQDPGQGLRLIYYSQIVNDFQKGDIAEGYSVSREKKESFPLTVTSAQKNPTAFYLCASSPDSAGYTFGSGTRLTVV.

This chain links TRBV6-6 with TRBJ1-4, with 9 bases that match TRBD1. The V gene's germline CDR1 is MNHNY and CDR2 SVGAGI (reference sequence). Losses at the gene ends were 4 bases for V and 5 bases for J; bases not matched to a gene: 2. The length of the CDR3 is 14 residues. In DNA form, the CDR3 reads TGTGCCAGCAGTTCGACAGGGGGGAATGAAAAACTGTTTTTT. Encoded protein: CASSSTGGNEKLFF.

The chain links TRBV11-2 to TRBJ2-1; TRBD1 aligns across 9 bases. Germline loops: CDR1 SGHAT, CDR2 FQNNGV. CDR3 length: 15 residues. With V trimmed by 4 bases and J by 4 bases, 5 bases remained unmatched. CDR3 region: CASSSQGATYNEQFF. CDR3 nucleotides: TGTGCCAGCAGCTCACAGGGGGCCACATACAATGAGCAGTTCTTC.

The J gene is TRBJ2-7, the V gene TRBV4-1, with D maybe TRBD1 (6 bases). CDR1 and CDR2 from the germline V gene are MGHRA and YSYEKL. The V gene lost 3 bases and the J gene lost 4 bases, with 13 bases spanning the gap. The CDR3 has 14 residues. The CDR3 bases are TGCGCCAGCAGCCAGCAACAGGGAGTTTACGAGCAGTACTTC. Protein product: CASSQQQGVYEQYF.

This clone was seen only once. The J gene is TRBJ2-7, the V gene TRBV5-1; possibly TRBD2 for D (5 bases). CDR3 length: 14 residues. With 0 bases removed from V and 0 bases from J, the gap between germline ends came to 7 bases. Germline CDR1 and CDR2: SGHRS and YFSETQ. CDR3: CASSLVSASYEQYF. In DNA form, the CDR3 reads TGCGCCAGCAGCTTGGTTAGCGCCTCCTACGAGCAGTACTTC.

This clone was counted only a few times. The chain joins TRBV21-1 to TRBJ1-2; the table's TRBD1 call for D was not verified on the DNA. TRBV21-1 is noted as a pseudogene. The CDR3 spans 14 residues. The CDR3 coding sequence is TGTGCCAGCAGCAGGATACAGCATAACTATGGCTACACCTTC. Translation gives CASSRIQHNYGYTF.